This T cell receptor (beta chain) emerged from a study of cytomegalovirus exposure and HLA in healthy donors. Vbeta (60) and Jbeta (13) primers were used in the PCR. The data were produced by immunoSEQ multiplex PCR, yet TCRdb's version contains in-frame clones alone and is incomplete. The table shows over 100,000 clones, with approximately 80% occurring only once. Sequencing was carried out using PBMCs. This clonotype originated in a male donor in good health and CMV-seropositive.

DNA of the CDR3: TGTGCCAGCAGTTCGGTCTCCTACGAGCAGTACTTC. Residues: CASSSVSYEQYF. This chain uses TRBV28 with TRBJ2-7; no clear D. CDR3 length equals 12 residues. V lost 4 bases to trimming and J lost 0 bases, with 4 bases between them. The germline V gene encodes CDR1 MDHEN and CDR2 SYDVKM.